One and the same sample provided the 14 T cell receptor beta chains below, sequenced in a study of T-cell reconstitution after alpha-beta-depleted transplantation in children. Unique molecular identifiers were incorporated when the TCRbeta library was constructed. TCRdb reprocessed the PCR reads with MiXCR, giving one entry per CDR3 protein. The sample lists hundreds of thousands of distinct CDR3 sequences; 13% were seen once. The specimen comprised PBMCs, mostly from graft donor cells, sampled 360 days after TCRalphabeta/CD19-depleted stem cell transplant. These receptors all stem from a male patient aged 10-17 years who had a stem cell transplant for acute myeloid leukemia, so the T cells may come from the graft donor.

In its sample, this clonotype was seen many times. The CDR3 DNA is TGCAGCGTTGGCAACGTGGGAGGGGTCAATGAGCAGTTCTTC. Its protein is CSVGNVGGVNEQFF. The chain couples TRBV29-1 to TRBJ2-1; 7 bases line up with TRBD2. CDR3 length: 14 amino acids. The V gene end was trimmed by 4 bases and the J gene end by 6 bases; junction bases not matched to a gene: 9. From germline, CDR1 is SQVTM and CDR2 ANQGSEA.

The chain carries TRBV25-1 and TRBJ2-1; D tentatively reads TRBD1 or TRBD2 (6 bases each). Germline V gives CDR1 MGHDK, CDR2 SYGVNS. Trimming left V 6 bases short and J 0 bases short, with 9 bases between. This CDR3 contains 14 residues. This CDR3 is CASRGGSSYNEQFF. The CDR3 nucleotides are TGTGCCAGCAGAGGGGGGAGCTCCTACAATGAGCAGTTCTTC.

The chain carries TRBV5-1 and TRBJ2-7; D is perhaps TRBD2 (6 bases). This CDR3 has 15 amino acids. Trimming removed 4 bases at V and 0 bases at J, with 14 bases between. Germline CDR1 is SGHRS and CDR2 is YFSETQ. This CDR3 is CASSPSGPSSYEQYF. In nucleotides, the CDR3 is TGCGCCAGCAGCCCCAGCGGGCCAAGCTCCTACGAGCAGTACTTC.

This clonotype was counted only a few times. The J gene is TRBJ1-1, the V gene TRBV9; D gene ambiguous. The germline V and J ends were trimmed by 0 bases and 6 bases, with 15 bases remaining between them. CDR3 length: 15 amino acids. From germline, CDR1 is SGDLS and CDR2 YYNGEE. CDR3 residues: CASSVGPGVEAEAFF. The CDR3 bases are TGTGCCAGCAGCGTAGGACCTGGGGTAGAAGCTGAAGCTTTCTTT.

This clonotype came up many times. The gene calls are TRBV20-1 and TRBJ2-7; 7 bases align to TRBD2. The J segment lost 1 base and the V segment lost 8 bases, leaving 5 bases of the junction unmatched. The CDR3 is 12 residues long. Per the germline V gene, CDR1 is DFQATT and CDR2 is SNEGSKA (reference sequence). CDR3 amino acids: CSPSGGSYEQYF. The CDR3 DNA follows: TGCAGTCCCTCGGGGGGTTCCTACGAGCAGTACTTC.

This clonotype was detected a few times. J is TRBJ2-5 and V is TRBV25-1; TRBD2 aligns across 12 bases. Germline CDR1 reads MGHDK; CDR2 reads SYGVNS. J gave up 2 bases and V 3 bases, and 7 bases lay outside the gene matches. The CDR3 spans 17 residues. This chain's CDR3 is CASSDQGLAGWQETQYF. CDR3 in DNA: TGTGCCAGCAGTGACCAAGGACTAGCGGGATGGCAAGAGACCCAGTACTTC.

The rearrangement joins TRBV27 to TRBJ2-1, with 8 bases identical to TRBD2. Per germline, CDR1 MNHEY and CDR2 SMNVEV (reference sequence). Trimming removed 5 bases from V and 5 bases from J; junction bases left unmatched: 11. The CDR3 consists of 16 residues. This CDR3 is CASSPVAGWIDNEQFF. In DNA form, the CDR3 reads TGTGCCAGCAGTCCGGTAGCGGGATGGATCGACAATGAGCAGTTCTTC.

This clonotype was counted ten times or more. This chain joins TRBV28 and TRBJ2-5; D possibly uses TRBD1 or TRBD2 (5 bases each). The CDR3 is 16 amino acids. Germline-derived CDR1 and CDR2 are MDHEN and SYDVKM. V lost 5 bases and J 4 bases, leaving 20 bases between the germline ends. The CDR3 region has the DNA TGTGCCAGCAGTCTTCCGGGACCCGGGATGCGAGAGACCCAGTACTTC. It is translated as CASSLPGPGMRETQYF.

This sequence joins TRBV28 and TRBJ1-1; maybe TRBD1 (5 bases). The V end lost 6 bases, the J end lost 1 base, and 9 bases lay between the germline ends. CDR1 is MDHEN and CDR2 is SYDVKM in the germline V gene. The CDR3 consists of 13 residues. CDR3 region: CASRTVPNTEAFF. The CDR3 DNA is TGTGCCAGCAGGACAGTTCCGAACACTGAAGCTTTCTTT.

The chain combines TRBV20-1 with TRBJ1-2; 7 bases line up with TRBD1. The CDR3 runs 15 residues. Trimming at V came to 3 bases and at J to 4 bases, leaving 11 bases not matched to a gene. Germline loops: CDR1 DFQATT, CDR2 SNEGSKA (reference sequence). CDR3 nucleotide sequence: TGCAGTGCTAGTCCCCACAGGGGCGGGAGCTATGGCTACACCTTC. Its translation is CSASPHRGGSYGYTF.

This clonotype was found a few times. The gene calls are TRBV19 and TRBJ2-1; 10 positions agree with TRBD2. CDR1 and CDR2 from the germline V gene are LNHDA and SQIVND (reference sequence). V shed 4 bases, J shed 1 base, and the junction held 4 bases outside the gene matches. The CDR3 has 16 residues. The CDR3 sequence is CASSRTSGWSYNEQFF. The CDR3 DNA sequence: TGTGCCAGTAGTAGGACTAGCGGATGGTCCTACAATGAGCAGTTCTTC.

This clonotype was detected only once. This chain uses TRBV4-3 with TRBJ2-1; 10 bases are a match to TRBD1. J gave up 7 bases and V 4 bases, and 7 bases lay outside the gene matches. Germline-derived CDR1 and CDR2 are LGHNA and YSLEER. The CDR3 sequence is 15 residues long. For the CDR3, the DNA is TGCGCCAGCAGCCCCCGGGACAGGGGACCAAATGAGCAGTTCTTC. This sequence encodes CASSPRDRGPNEQFF.

This clonotype was counted a few times. The V and J genes are TRBV12-3 or TRBV12-4 and TRBJ2-7; possibly TRBD2 for D (5 bases). Trimming stripped 5 bases from V and 4 bases from J, with 15 bases between. The CDR3 totals 14 residues. For the CDR3, the DNA is TGTGCCAGCAGTCGAGCCGAGGGCCCATACGAGCAGTACTTC. The encoded protein is CASSRAEGPYEQYF.

This clonotype was seen repeatedly, ten times or more. The chain recombines TRBV7-8 with TRBJ2-7, with TRBD2 matching over 9 bases. Germline CDR1 reads SGHVS; CDR2 reads FQNEAQ. The length of the CDR3 is 17 residues. V trimming: 3 bases; J trimming: 5 bases; junction bases outside the gene matches: 14. CDR3 DNA sequence: TGTGCCAGCAGCTTGGGTCTGGTAGCGGGAGTTAACGACGAGCAGTACTTC. Its translation: CASSLGLVAGVNDEQYF. The full variable domain, completed using reference TRBV7-8 and TRBJ2-7, is GAGVSQSPRYKVAKRGQDVALRCDPISGHVSLFWYQQALGQGPEFLTYFQNEAQLDKSGLPSDRFFAERPEGSVSTLKIQRTQQEDSAVYLCASSLGLVAGVNDEQYFGPGTRLTVT.